Below are 20 T cell receptor beta chains sequenced from a single sample in a study of blood T cell repertoires in COVID-19. Using immunoSEQ multiplex PCR, the repertoire was profiled, and TCRdb retains in-frame clones only, with some absent. The sample has about 270,000 clones, approximately 90% seen once. Material: PBMCs or T cells enriched from blood (not recorded which). The receptors were gathered from a man aged 40-50 years who had been exposed to COVID-19.

The chain links TRBV15 to TRBJ2-2; TRBD2 aligns across 8 bases. The ends lost 3 bases at V and 3 bases at J; junction bases unmatched: 3. The CDR3 runs to 15 residues. From germline, CDR1 is LNHNV and CDR2 YYDKDF (reference sequence). This chain's CDR3 is CATSSGTSYTGELFF. CDR3 DNA: TGTGCCACCAGCAGCGGGACTAGTTACACCGGGGAGCTGTTTTTT.

This chain links TRBV30 with TRBJ2-7; D perhaps matches TRBD2 (6 bases). The V gene lost 2 bases and the J gene lost 1 base, with 9 bases spanning the gap. The CDR3 totals 13 residues. Germline V lookup: CDR1 GTSNPN, CDR2 SVGIG (reference sequence). CDR3 nucleotides: TGTGCCTGGAGTTACGGGGGTTCCTACGAGCAGTACTTC. The encoded protein is CAWSYGGSYEQYF.

The chain combines TRBV11-2 with TRBJ2-6, with 7 bases that match TRBD1. V dropped 5 bases and J dropped 12; count of bases not matched to a gene: 10. Germline assignment: CDR1 SGHAT and CDR2 FQNNGV. The CDR3 spans 14 residues. The DNA for the CDR3 is TGTGCCAGCAGCCCAAGGACAGGCCCCCCCGTCCTGACTTTC. Translation: CASSPRTGPPVLTF.

This chain joins TRBV19 and TRBJ2-4, with 11 bases matching TRBD1. Trimming cost V 4 bases and J 2 bases; bases outside gene matches: 4. CDR1 is LNHDA, CDR2 SQIVND, per germline (reference sequence). The CDR3 length is 16 residues. The CDR3 loop is CASSTGQGATKNIQYF. CDR3 DNA: TGTGCCAGTAGTACCGGACAGGGGGCAACCAAAAACATTCAGTACTTC.

The chain recombines TRBV4-1 with TRBJ2-2, with D perhaps TRBD2 (5 bases). Germline V CDR1 and CDR2: MGHRA, YSYEKL. The CDR3 consists of 17 residues. The V end lost 1 base, the J end lost 7 bases, and 19 bases lay between the germline ends. DNA for the CDR3: TGCGCCAGCAGCCAAGCCCCTTTTACGAGTGCGGGCGGGGAGCTGTTTTTT. It codes for CASSQAPFTSAGGELFF.

This chain joins TRBV6-1 and TRBJ2-3, with TRBD1 identical over 9 bases. V shed 3 bases and J 5 bases; nucleotides not matched to a gene: 3. Germline V CDR1 and CDR2: MNHNS, SASEGT. The CDR3 spans 14 residues. The CDR3 coding sequence is TGTGCCAGCAGTGAGACAGGGGGAGAAGATACGCAGTATTTT. Translation: CASSETGGEDTQYF.

The chain joins TRBV5-1 to TRBJ1-1; D may be TRBD1 (6 bases). This CDR3 has 16 amino acids. V was clipped by 1 base and J by 4 bases, with 17 bases between them. The germline V gene encodes CDR1 SGHRS and CDR2 YFSETQ. This chain's CDR3 is CASSLRGRGPITEAFF. The CDR3 DNA reads TGCGCCAGCAGCTTGCGGGGCAGGGGCCCGATCACTGAAGCTTTCTTT.

The chain has TRBV20-1 and TRBJ1-2, with TRBD1 identical over 9 bases. The CDR3 totals 14 residues. V gave up 3 bases and J gave up 5 bases; unmatched junction bases: 7. Germline V gene lookup returns CDR1 DFQATT and CDR2 SNEGSKA (reference sequence). CDR3 protein: CSASTGGGGYGYTF. CDR3 nucleotides: TGCAGTGCTAGTACAGGGGGCGGAGGGTATGGCTACACCTTC.

The V gene is TRBV5-4, the J gene TRBJ2-1, with D perhaps matching TRBD1 (5 bases). Per germline, CDR1 SGHNT and CDR2 YYREEE (reference sequence). The V end lost 4 bases, the J end lost 0 bases, and 11 bases lay between the germline ends. This CDR3 contains 15 residues. DNA of the CDR3: TGTGCCAGCAGCGCCAGACAGAGCTCCTACAATGAGCAGTTCTTC. It yields the protein CASSARQSSYNEQFF.

This chain joins TRBV19 and TRBJ2-6; 9 bases agree with TRBD1. CDR1 is LNHDA and CDR2 is SQIVND in the germline V gene (reference sequence). This CDR3 is built from 20 residues. With 5 bases clipped from V and 1 base from J, the junction kept 15 bases outside the gene matches. CDR3 bases: TGTGCCAGTAGTCGTCCCTGGGATACAGGGGGCTGGTCTGGGGCCAACGTCCTGACTTTC. It codes for CASSRPWDTGGWSGANVLTF. Together with reference TRBV19 and TRBJ2-6, the CDR3 gives the full variable domain: DGGITQSPKYLFRKEGQNVTLSCEQNLNHDAMYWYRQDPGQGLRLIYYSQIVNDFQKGDIAEGYSVSREKKESFPLTVTSAQKNPTAFYLCASSRPWDTGGWSGANVLTFGAGSRLTVL.

V usage is TRBV4-1 and J usage is TRBJ2-1; 7 positions agree with TRBD2. The CDR3 loop spans 16 amino acids. Germline CDR1 reads MGHRA; CDR2 reads YSYEKL. Trimming took 3 bases from V and 5 from J; bases not matched to a gene: 10. CDR3 coding DNA: TGCGCCAGCAGCCAGATTAGCGGGCTAGTCCACAATGAGCAGTTCTTC. Amino acid sequence: CASSQISGLVHNEQFF.

This clone occurred once. The chain recombines TRBV19 with TRBJ1-5; TRBD1 aligns across 8 bases. Germline trimming cut 9 bases from V and 6 bases from J; bases unmatched to any gene: 10. From germline, CDR1 is LNHDA and CDR2 SQIVND (reference sequence). CDR3 length: 14 amino acids. The CDR3 loop is CASGHRTGSQPQHF. The CDR3 DNA sequence: TGTGCCAGCGGTCACCGGACAGGGAGTCAGCCCCAGCATTTT.

As concerns this clone: Other nucleotide sequences in the sample specify the same CDR3. The chain recombines TRBV6-1 with TRBJ2-5, with TRBD2 identical over 8 bases. CDR3 length: 16 residues. V lost 1 base, J lost 5 bases, and 9 bases stayed unmatched. CDR1 is MNHNS and CDR2 is SASEGT in the germline V gene. DNA for the CDR3: TGTGCCAGCAGTGAAGAGACCGGGGGGGGCGGGGAGACCCAGTACTTC. Translating it yields CASSEETGGGGETQYF.

The chain is built from TRBV5-1 and TRBJ2-1; 13 nucleotides match TRBD2. Germline assignment: CDR1 SGHRS and CDR2 YFSETQ. J lost 6 bases, V lost 0 bases, and 3 bases had no gene match. The CDR3 sequence is 16 residues long. CDR3 in DNA: TGCGCCAGCAGCTTGGGGACTAGCGGGAGTAGCAATGAGCAGTTCTTC. Amino acid sequence: CASSLGTSGSSNEQFF.

V gene TRBV10-3 combines with J gene TRBJ2-6, with 7 nucleotides matching TRBD1. Germline lookup yields CDR1 ENHRY and CDR2 SYGVKD. With V trimmed by 6 bases and J by 0 bases, 8 bases remained unmatched. The CDR3 sequence is 17 residues long. The CDR3 region is CAIRQGTAASGANVLTF. The CDR3 DNA reads TGTGCCATCAGACAGGGGACAGCGGCCTCTGGGGCCAACGTCCTGACTTTC.

V gene TRBV6-1 combines with J gene TRBJ1-1; perhaps TRBD1 as D (6 bases). Trimming removed 3 bases from V and 1 base from J, with 12 bases in between. The CDR3 loop spans 15 amino acids. Per germline, CDR1 MNHNS and CDR2 SASEGT. The CDR3 nucleotides are TGTGCCAGCAGTGACAGGGGACTAAGGAACACTGAAGCTTTCTTT. This gives the protein CASSDRGLRNTEAFF.

This clone was detected once. The genes are TRBV4-3 and TRBJ1-1; D is undetermined. The CDR3 loop spans 15 amino acids. V lost 3 bases, J lost 2 bases, and 13 bases lay in between. From germline, CDR1 is LGHNA and CDR2 YSLEER. Here the CDR3 DNA reads TGCGCCAGCAGCCAGCTATTAATCCCTAACACTGAAGCTTTCTTT. This codes for CASSQLLIPNTEAFF.

This sequence joins TRBV27 and TRBJ1-2, with D possibly being TRBD1 (5 bases). V was clipped by 5 bases and J by 4 bases, with 17 bases between them. Germline assignment: CDR1 MNHEY and CDR2 SMNVEV (reference sequence). The CDR3 is 15 residues long. The CDR3 loop is CASSRNQGLRYGYTF. CDR3 sequence (DNA): TGTGCCAGCAGTCGCAATCAGGGACTCCGCTATGGCTACACCTTC.

The chain has TRBV24-1 and TRBJ2-1; tentatively, D is TRBD2 (5 bases). Germline CDR1 and CDR2: KGHDR and SFDVKD. Trimming stripped 1 base from V and 1 base from J, with 10 bases between. The CDR3 sequence is 16 residues long. CDR3 in DNA: TGTGCCACCAGTGATTTTGCCGGCGGGTCCTACAATGAGCAGTTCTTC. It translates to CATSDFAGGSYNEQFF.

The rearrangement links TRBV18 to TRBJ2-5, with D tentatively TRBD1 (6 bases). V was cut by 3 bases and J by 3 bases, with 14 bases left in between. The CDR3 contains 15 residues. Germline CDR1 and CDR2: KGHSH and LQKENI. CDR3 sequence reads: CASSPSLGQKETQYF. The DNA of the CDR3 is TGTGCCAGCTCACCGAGTTTGGGACAAAAAGAGACCCAGTACTTC.